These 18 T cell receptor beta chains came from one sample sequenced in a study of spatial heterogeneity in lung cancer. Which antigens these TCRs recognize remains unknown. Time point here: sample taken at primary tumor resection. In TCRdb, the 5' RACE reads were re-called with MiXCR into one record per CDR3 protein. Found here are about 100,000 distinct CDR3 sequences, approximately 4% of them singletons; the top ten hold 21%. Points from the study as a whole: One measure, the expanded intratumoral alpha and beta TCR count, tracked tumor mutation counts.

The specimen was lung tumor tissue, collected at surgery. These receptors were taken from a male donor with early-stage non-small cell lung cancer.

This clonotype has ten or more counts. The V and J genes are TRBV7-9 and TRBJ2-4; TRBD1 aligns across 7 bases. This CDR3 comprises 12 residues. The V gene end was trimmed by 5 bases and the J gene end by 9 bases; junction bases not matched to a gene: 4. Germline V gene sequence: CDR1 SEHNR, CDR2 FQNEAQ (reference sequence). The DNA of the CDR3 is TGTGCCAGCAGCCCAGGGACAGTCATTCAGTACTTC. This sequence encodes CASSPGTVIQYF.

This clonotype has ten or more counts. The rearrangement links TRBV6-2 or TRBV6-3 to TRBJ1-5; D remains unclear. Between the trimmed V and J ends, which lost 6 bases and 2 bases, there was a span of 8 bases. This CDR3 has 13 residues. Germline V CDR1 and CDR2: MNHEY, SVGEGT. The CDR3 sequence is CASRLSGNQPQHF. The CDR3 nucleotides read TGTGCCAGCAGACTAAGTGGCAATCAGCCCCAGCATTTT.

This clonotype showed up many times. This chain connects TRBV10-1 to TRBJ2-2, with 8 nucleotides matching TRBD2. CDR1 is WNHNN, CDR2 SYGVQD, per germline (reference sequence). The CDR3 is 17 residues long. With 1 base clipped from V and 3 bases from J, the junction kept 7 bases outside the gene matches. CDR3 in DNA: TGCGCCAGCAGTGAGTTCTCGGGAGGGCCGTACACCGGGGAGCTGTTTTTT. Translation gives CASSEFSGGPYTGELFF.

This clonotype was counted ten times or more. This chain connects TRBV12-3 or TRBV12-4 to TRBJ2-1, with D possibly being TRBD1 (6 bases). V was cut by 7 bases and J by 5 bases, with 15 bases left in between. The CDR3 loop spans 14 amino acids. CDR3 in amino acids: CASIMSWDNNEQFF. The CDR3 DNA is TGTGCCAGCATCATGTCCTGGGACAACAATGAGCAGTTCTTC.

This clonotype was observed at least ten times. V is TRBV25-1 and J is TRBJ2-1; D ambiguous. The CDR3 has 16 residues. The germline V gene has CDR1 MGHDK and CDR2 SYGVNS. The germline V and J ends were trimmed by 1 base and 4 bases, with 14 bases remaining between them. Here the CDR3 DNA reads TGTGCCAGCAGTGAATTTGGCAGCACGCCTTACAATGAGCAGTTCTTC. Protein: CASSEFGSTPYNEQFF.

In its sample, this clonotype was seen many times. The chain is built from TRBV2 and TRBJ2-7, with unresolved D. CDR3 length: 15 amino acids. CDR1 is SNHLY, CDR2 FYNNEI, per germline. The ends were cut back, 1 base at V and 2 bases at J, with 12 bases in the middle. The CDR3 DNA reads TGTGCCAGCAGTGAAGGGCCCAGACCTACCTACGAGCAGTACTTC. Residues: CASSEGPRPTYEQYF.

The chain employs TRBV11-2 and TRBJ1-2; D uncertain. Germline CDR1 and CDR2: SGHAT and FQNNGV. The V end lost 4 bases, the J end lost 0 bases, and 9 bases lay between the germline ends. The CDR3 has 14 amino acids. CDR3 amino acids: CASSSTRANYGYTF. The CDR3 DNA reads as TGTGCCAGCAGCTCGACGCGAGCTAACTATGGCTACACCTTC.

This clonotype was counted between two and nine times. In DNA form, the CDR3 reads TGCAGTGCACCACAGGGGTACGAGCAGTACTTC. It is translated as CSAPQGYEQYF. The chain joins TRBV20-1 to TRBJ2-7; TRBD1 matches at 7 bases. V shed 6 bases, J shed 4 bases, and the junction held 3 bases outside the gene matches. The germline V gene has CDR1 DFQATT and CDR2 SNEGSKA (reference sequence). This CDR3 is 11 amino acids long.

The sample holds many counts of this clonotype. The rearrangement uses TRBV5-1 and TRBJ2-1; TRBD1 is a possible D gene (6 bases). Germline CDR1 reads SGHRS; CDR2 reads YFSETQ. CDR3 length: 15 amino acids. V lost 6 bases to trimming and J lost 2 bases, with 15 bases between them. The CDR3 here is CASTGEQGPYNEQFF. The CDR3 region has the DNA TGCGCCAGCACCGGAGAGCAGGGGCCCTACAATGAGCAGTTCTTC.

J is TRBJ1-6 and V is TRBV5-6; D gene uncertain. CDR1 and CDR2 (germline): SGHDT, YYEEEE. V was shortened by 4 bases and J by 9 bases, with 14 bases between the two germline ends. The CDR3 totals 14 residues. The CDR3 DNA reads TGTGCCAGCAGCCCGGGGAGGGCCGGTTCACCCCTCCACTTT. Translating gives CASSPGRAGSPLHF.

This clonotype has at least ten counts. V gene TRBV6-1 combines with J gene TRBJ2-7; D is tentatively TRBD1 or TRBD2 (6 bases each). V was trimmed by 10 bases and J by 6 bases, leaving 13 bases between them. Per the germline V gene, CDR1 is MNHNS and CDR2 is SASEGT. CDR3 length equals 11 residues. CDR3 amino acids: CATGRGLEQYF. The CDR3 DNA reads TGTGCCACCGGACGGGGGCTCGAGCAGTACTTC.

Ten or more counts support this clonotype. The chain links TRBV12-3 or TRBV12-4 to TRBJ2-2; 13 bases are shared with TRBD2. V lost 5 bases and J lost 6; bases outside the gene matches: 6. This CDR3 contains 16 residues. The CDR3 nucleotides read TGTGCCAGCAGTCTCGGACTAGCGGGAGCCGCCGGGGAGCTGTTTTTT. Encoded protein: CASSLGLAGAAGELFF.

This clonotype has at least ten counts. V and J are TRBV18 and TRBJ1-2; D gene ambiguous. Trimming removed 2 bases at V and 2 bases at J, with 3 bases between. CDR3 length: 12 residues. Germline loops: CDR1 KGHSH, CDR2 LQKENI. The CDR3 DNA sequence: TGTGCCAGCTCACCAAGCAACTATGGCTACACCTTC. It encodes CASSPSNYGYTF.

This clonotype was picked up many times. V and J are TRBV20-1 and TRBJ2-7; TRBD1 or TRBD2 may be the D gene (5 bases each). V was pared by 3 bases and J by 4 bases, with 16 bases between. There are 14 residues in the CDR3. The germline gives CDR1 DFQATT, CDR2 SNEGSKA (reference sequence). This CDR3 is CSARGRGTGYEQYF. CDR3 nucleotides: TGCAGTGCTAGGGGACGGGGCACCGGATACGAGCAGTACTTC.

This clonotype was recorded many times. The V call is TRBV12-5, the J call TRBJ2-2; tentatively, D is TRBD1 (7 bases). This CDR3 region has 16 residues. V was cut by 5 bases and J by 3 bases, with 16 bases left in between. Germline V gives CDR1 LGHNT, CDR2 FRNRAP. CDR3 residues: CASGPSEGADTGELFF. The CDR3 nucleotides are TGTGCTAGTGGTCCCTCGGAGGGGGCGGACACCGGGGAGCTGTTTTTT. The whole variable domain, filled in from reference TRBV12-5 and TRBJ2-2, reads DARVTQTPRHKVTEMGQEVTMRCQPILGHNTVFWYRQTMMQGLELLAYFRNRAPLDDSGMPKDRFSAEMPDATLATLKIQPSEPRDSAVYFCASGPSEGADTGELFFGEGSRLTVL.

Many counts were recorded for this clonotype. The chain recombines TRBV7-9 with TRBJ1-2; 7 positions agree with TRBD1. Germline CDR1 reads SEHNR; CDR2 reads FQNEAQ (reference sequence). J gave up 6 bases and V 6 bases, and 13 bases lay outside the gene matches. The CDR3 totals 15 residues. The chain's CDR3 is CASSPPGGGQNGYTF. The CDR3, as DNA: TGTGCCAGCAGTCCCCCGGGGGGGGGACAGAATGGCTACACCTTC.

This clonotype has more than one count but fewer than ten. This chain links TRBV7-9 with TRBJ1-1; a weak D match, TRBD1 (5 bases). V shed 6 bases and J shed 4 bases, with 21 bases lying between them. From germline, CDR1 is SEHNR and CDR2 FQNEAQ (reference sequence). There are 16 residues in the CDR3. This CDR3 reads CASSLPAVPDSTEAFF. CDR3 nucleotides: TGTGCCAGCAGTCTCCCCGCTGTGCCAGACAGCACTGAAGCTTTCTTT.

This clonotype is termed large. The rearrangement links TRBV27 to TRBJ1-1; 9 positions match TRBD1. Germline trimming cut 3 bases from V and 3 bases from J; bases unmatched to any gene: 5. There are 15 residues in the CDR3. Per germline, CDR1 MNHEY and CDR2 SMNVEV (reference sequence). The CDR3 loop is CASSLSWTGDTEAFF. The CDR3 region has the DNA TGTGCCAGCAGTTTGAGTTGGACAGGGGACACTGAAGCTTTCTTT.